These T cell receptor beta chains were read from a single sample in a study of response to subunit inactivated influenza vaccine. TCRdb used MiXCR to reprocess the RT-PCR reads, holding one entry per CDR3 protein. The profile covers 500,000 or so distinct CDR3 sequences, with over 9.5% appearing a single time and less than 15% taken by the ten largest. This specimen was PBMCs from blood, taken 40 to 50 days after vaccination. The origin of the receptors is a man between 45 and 60 years old who received an inactivated influenza vaccine. Both conserved end residues are part of each CDR3. Each record gives: clone size, D gene, J gene, V gene, CDR3 protein, CDR3 DNA. The D gene is left open where the match is weak. Clone size is given for some rows only: seen once, a few or many times, or a class if the clone is expanded.

clone size: few
D gene: NA
J gene: TRBJ2-7
V gene: TRBV6-6
CDR3 protein: CASSYPGGREQYF
CDR3 DNA: TGTGCCAGCAGTTACCCTGGGGGGCGGGAGCAGTACTTC

clone size: few
D gene: TRBD2
J gene: TRBJ2-3
V gene: TRBV4-3
CDR3 protein: CASSQSVAGGRRTDTQYF
CDR3 DNA: TGCGCCAGCAGCCAGAGTGTGGCGGGAGGAAGGAGGACAGATACGCAGTATTTT

clone size: many
D gene: TRBD2
J gene: TRBJ2-1
V gene: TRBV24-1
CDR3 protein: CATSAPSAGGRYNEQFF
CDR3 DNA: TGTGCCACCAGTGCCCCATCAGCGGGAGGGAGGTACAATGAGCAGTTCTTC

clone size: NA
D gene: NA
J gene: TRBJ1-5
V gene: TRBV20-1
CDR3 protein: CSARDVITSNQPQHF
CDR3 DNA: TGCAGTGCTAGAGATGTCATTACGAGCAATCAGCCCCAGCATTTT

clone size: NA
D gene: NA
J gene: TRBJ2-5
V gene: TRBV7-9
CDR3 protein: CASSLGSRVETQYF
CDR3 DNA: TGTGCCAGCAGCTTAGGGAGTCGGGTAGAGACCCAGTACTTC

clone size: many
D gene: TRBD2
J gene: TRBJ2-1
V gene: TRBV7-2
CDR3 protein: CASSLALGGSYNEQFF
CDR3 DNA: TGTGCCAGCAGCTTAGCGCTCGGGGGGTCCTACAATGAGCAGTTCTTC

clone size: NA
D gene: NA
J gene: TRBJ2-7
V gene: TRBV28
CDR3 protein: CASSESPSYEQYF
CDR3 DNA: TGTGCCAGCAGCGAGTCTCCCTCCTACGAGCAGTACTTC

clone size: NA
D gene: TRBD2
J gene: TRBJ2-7
V gene: TRBV6-1
CDR3 protein: CASRQLAGAYEQYF
CDR3 DNA: TGTGCCAGCAGGCAACTAGCGGGAGCTTACGAGCAGTACTTC

clone size: NA
D gene: TRBD1
J gene: TRBJ2-2
V gene: TRBV11-1
CDR3 protein: CASQGPGTDNTGELFF
CDR3 DNA: TGTGCCAGCCAAGGTCCCGGGACAGATAACACCGGGGAGCTGTTTTTT

clone size: few
D gene: NA
J gene: TRBJ2-5
V gene: TRBV7-8
CDR3 protein: CASSSQGPQETQYF
CDR3 DNA: TGTGCCAGCAGCTCGCAGGGCCCGCAAGAGACCCAGTACTTC

clone size: few
D gene: TRBD2
J gene: TRBJ2-2
V gene: TRBV7-3
CDR3 protein: CASSWGGNTGELFF
CDR3 DNA: TGTGCCAGCAGCTGGGGGGGAAACACCGGGGAGCTGTTTTTT

clone size: many
D gene: TRBD2
J gene: TRBJ2-3
V gene: TRBV20-1
CDR3 protein: CSARDKWASGAQDTQYF
CDR3 DNA: TGCAGTGCTAGAGATAAATGGGCTAGCGGGGCACAAGATACGCAGTATTTT

clone size: NA
D gene: TRBD2
J gene: TRBJ2-1
V gene: TRBV7-2
CDR3 protein: CASSLSPSGGYNEQFF
CDR3 DNA: TGTGCCAGCAGCTTATCGCCTAGCGGGGGTTACAATGAGCAGTTCTTC

clone size: few
D gene: NA
J gene: TRBJ1-1
V gene: TRBV29-1
CDR3 protein: CSALPLDRIFMNTEAFF
CDR3 DNA: TGCAGCGCCCTCCCCTTAGACAGAATCTTTATGAACACTGAAGCTTTCTTT

clone size: NA
D gene: NA
J gene: TRBJ2-2
V gene: TRBV9
CDR3 protein: CASSVGAAENTGELFF
CDR3 DNA: TGTGCCAGCAGCGTAGGGGCGGCCGAGAACACCGGGGAGCTGTTTTTT

clone size: NA
D gene: NA
J gene: TRBJ2-5
V gene: TRBV9
CDR3 protein: CASSVDLAGQETQYF
CDR3 DNA: TGTGCCAGCAGCGTAGACCTAGCCGGCCAAGAGACCCAGTACTTC